This T cell receptor (beta chain) comes out of a study of early T cells in non-severe SARS-CoV-2 infection. About the study: The authors sequenced bulk RNA from unsorted whole blood, leaving chains unpaired.

Germline CDR1 and CDR2: SGHNT and YYREEE (reference sequence). This CDR3 region has 13 residues. The germline V and J ends were trimmed by 4 bases and 5 bases, with 10 bases remaining between them. About this clonotype itself: Its antigen is unidentified.

Study-level findings and limits: Reliance on VDJdb matching favored anti-spike CD8 responses; private and CD4 specificities were missed.

Attachment of unique molecular identifiers to individual cDNA molecules was performed. MiXCR, run by TCRdb on the 5' RACE reads, gives a single entry per CDR3 protein. The table includes around 78,000 distinct CDR3 sequences, over 12% detected once. This receptor was identified in an adult who was a healthcare worker with PCR-confirmed SARS-CoV-2 infection or an uninfected control (not recorded which). Sequenced: whole blood. This chain links TRBV5-4 with TRBJ2-1; tentatively, D is TRBD1 (5 bases). CDR3 protein: CASSPGRNNEQFF. The DNA of the CDR3 is TGTGCCAGCAGCCCAGGGCGAAACAATGAGCAGTTCTTC.